Shown below are 30 T cell receptor beta chains from a single sample sequenced in a study of T-cell memory formation after mild COVID-19. TCRdb reprocessed the 5' RACE reads with MiXCR, giving one entry per CDR3 protein. Found here are roughly 550,000 distinct CDR3 sequences, just over 20% of them singletons; the top ten hold around 13%. The sample consisted of PBMCs or a T cell subset sorted from them (not recorded which). The receptors come from an adult woman who had mild COVID-19 (a few samples of this study predate the infection). Cell type and time point are not known.

This clonotype was observed a handful of times. The junction and the germline gene differ at one end; a read error may be behind it. V and J are TRBV6-2 or TRBV6-3 and TRBJ2-7, with 13 bases lining up with TRBD2. Germline assignment: CDR1 MNHEY and CDR2 SVGEGT. The CDR3 consists of 13 residues. In DNA, the CDR3 is TGTGCCAGCACCGGACTAGCGGGAGAGGAGGAGGACTTC. It is translated as CASTGLAGEEEDF.

With respect to this clonotype: Its ends do not fully match the called genes, so a read error is possible. This chain links TRBV7-3 with TRBJ2-3; D remains unclear. Germline CDR1 reads SGHTA; CDR2 reads FQGTGA. This CDR3 is 15 amino acids long. CDR3 DNA: TGTACCAGCAGCTCCTCGGAGACTCGCACAGATACGCAGTATTTT. The encoded protein is CTSSSSETRTDTQYF. The full variable domain, its missing parts supplied by reference TRBV7-3 and TRBJ2-3, is GAGVSQTPSNKVTEKGKYVELRCDPISGHTALYWYRQSLGQGPEFLIYFQGTGAADDSGLPNDRFFAVRPEGSVSTLKIQRTERGDSAVYLCTSSSSETRTDTQYFGPGTRLTVL.

This clonotype was observed a handful of times. The chain recombines TRBV5-1 with TRBJ1-2; D ambiguous. CDR1 is SGHRS, CDR2 YFSETQ, per germline. The CDR3 totals 11 residues. V lost 0 bases, J lost 8 bases, and 5 bases lay in between. The DNA of the CDR3 is TGCGCCAGCAGCTTGGACGGGGGCTACACCTTC. This translates into CASSLDGGYTF. Variable domain in full (rest from reference TRBV5-1 and TRBJ1-2): KAGVTQTPRYLIKTRGQQVTLSCSPISGHRSVSWYQQTPGQGLQFLFEYFSETQRNKGNFPGRFSGRQFSNSRSEMNVSTLELGDSALYLCASSLDGGYTFGSGTRLTVV.

The chain links TRBV18 to TRBJ2-7, with D possibly being TRBD2 (6 bases). V gave up 2 bases and J gave up 3 bases, with 14 bases separating them. Germline-derived CDR1 and CDR2 are KGHSH and LQKENI. The length of the CDR3 is 15 residues. The CDR3 region is CASSPRPGADYEQYF. CDR3 DNA sequence: TGTGCCAGCTCACCAAGGCCGGGAGCTGACTACGAGCAGTACTTC.

The chain uses TRBV18 and TRBJ2-7; TRBD2 matches at 13 bases. This CDR3 spans 15 amino acids. The germline V gene encodes CDR1 KGHSH and CDR2 LQKENI. V lost 3 bases to trimming and J lost 7 bases; unmatched junction nucleotides: 6. CDR3 nucleotide sequence: TGTGCCAGCTCACCCCGGACTAGCGGGAGCGGGGAGCAGTACTTC. Translated, it gives CASSPRTSGSGEQYF.

V usage is TRBV29-1 and J usage is TRBJ2-1, with D possibly matching TRBD2 (5 bases). The germline V gene has CDR1 SQVTM and CDR2 ANQGSEA. This CDR3 has 12 amino acids. The ends were cut back, 4 bases at V and 10 bases at J, with 14 bases in the middle. In DNA, the CDR3 is TGCAGCGTTGGATTCGGGGAGTCGGAGCAGTTCTTC. It encodes CSVGFGESEQFF.

This clonotype occurred a few times. This chain joins TRBV20-1 and TRBJ2-2, with D possibly TRBD2 on 6 matching bases. This CDR3 is 13 amino acids long. Trimming pared 3 bases from V and 6 bases from J, leaving 11 bases between. Germline V gene lookup returns CDR1 DFQATT and CDR2 SNEGSKA (reference sequence). The CDR3 region has the DNA TGCAGTGCTAGTTACGGGGGAGCCGGGGAGCTGTTTTTT. Amino acid sequence: CSASYGGAGELFF.

The J gene is TRBJ2-1, the V gene TRBV12-3 or TRBV12-4; TRBD2 might be the D (5 bases). This CDR3 is built from 14 residues. Trimming stripped 3 bases from V and 13 bases from J, with 19 bases between. The chain's CDR3 is CASSFSRVNGEQFF. CDR3 coding DNA: TGTGCCAGCAGTTTCAGTCGCGTAAACGGGGAACAGTTCTTC.

This clonotype has just a few counts. The rearrangement joins TRBV24-1 to TRBJ2-1, with D maybe TRBD2 (5 bases). Trimming shortened V by 3 bases and J by 0 bases, and 11 bases separated the two germline ends. CDR1 is KGHDR and CDR2 is SFDVKD in the germline V gene. The CDR3 extends over 16 amino acids. Here the CDR3 reads CATSDIRAGSYNEQFF. The CDR3 DNA is TGTGCCACCAGTGATATTCGGGCGGGCTCCTACAATGAGCAGTTCTTC.

This clonotype was seen ten or more times. The rearrangement joins TRBV20-1 to TRBJ2-3; no clear D. The CDR3 extends over 16 amino acids. V shed 0 bases and J shed 2 bases, with 15 bases lying between them. Germline CDR1 and CDR2: DFQATT and SNEGSKA (reference sequence). The CDR3 region is CSAREGFTADTDTQYF. The CDR3 DNA reads TGCAGTGCTAGAGAGGGTTTCACGGCCGACACAGATACGCAGTATTTT.

The chain has TRBV5-4 and TRBJ2-3, with D possibly matching TRBD2 (7 bases). Germline V gene lookup returns CDR1 SGHNT and CDR2 YYREEE (reference sequence). The CDR3 has 16 residues. Trimming took 2 bases from V and 1 from J, leaving 14 bases between them. CDR3 in amino acids: CASSLEGGPGTDTQYF. CDR3 bases: TGTGCCAGCAGCTTAGAGGGGGGGCCGGGCACAGATACGCAGTATTTT.

This clonotype was detected a few times. V usage is TRBV20-1 and J usage is TRBJ2-7, with 12 bases aligning to TRBD1. CDR1 and CDR2 (germline): DFQATT, SNEGSKA (reference sequence). V shed 6 bases, J shed 3 bases, and the junction held 6 bases outside the gene matches. The CDR3 spans 14 residues. The CDR3 DNA sequence: TGCAGTGCGGCCGGGACAGGGGGCTTCTACGAGCAGTACTTC. It is translated as CSAAGTGGFYEQYF.

This chain joins TRBV5-1 and TRBJ1-1; TRBD1 is a possible D gene (5 bases). Germline lookup yields CDR1 SGHRS and CDR2 YFSETQ. The CDR3 runs to 16 residues. V lost 4 bases, J lost 0 bases, and 16 bases lay in between. This CDR3 reads CASSLSWGEMNTEAFF. The CDR3 region has the DNA TGCGCCAGCAGCCTATCCTGGGGGGAGATGAACACTGAAGCTTTCTTT.

This clonotype came up a few times. The chain employs TRBV20-1 and TRBJ1-2; 8 positions match TRBD1. Looked up from germline, CDR1 is DFQATT and CDR2 is SNEGSKA (reference sequence). The CDR3 has 16 amino acids. V trimming: 5 bases; J trimming: 5 bases; junction bases outside the gene matches: 16. The CDR3 sequence is CSAVRRQGWPIYGYTF. In DNA form, the CDR3 reads TGCAGTGCTGTACGTCGACAGGGGTGGCCTATATATGGCTACACCTTC.

The chain couples TRBV7-2 to TRBJ1-1; D is uncertain. Germline V gene sequence: CDR1 SGHTA, CDR2 FQGNSA. V was trimmed by 6 bases and J by 8 bases, leaving 19 bases between them. The CDR3 is 14 amino acids. Here the CDR3 reads CASRPYQTYKEAFF. The CDR3 DNA is TGTGCCAGCAGACCCTACCAGACCTACAAGGAAGCTTTCTTT.

The chain recombines TRBV27 with TRBJ2-3; D unresolved. V lost 5 bases, J lost 3 bases, and 21 bases lay in between. Germline loops: CDR1 MNHEY, CDR2 SMNVEV (reference sequence). This CDR3 is built from 17 residues. In nucleotides, the CDR3 is TGTGCCAGCAGTGCACCCTCCCTGGCGGCCGGGACAGATACGCAGTATTTT. This sequence encodes CASSAPSLAAGTDTQYF.

This chain links TRBV12-3 or TRBV12-4 with TRBJ1-2, with D maybe TRBD1 (5 bases). The CDR3 covers 11 residues. Trimming cost V 3 bases and J 8 bases, with 7 bases left between them. As DNA, the CDR3 is TGTGCCAGCAGTTTTGCAGGGGGCTACACCTTC. Translating it yields CASSFAGGYTF.

The chain combines TRBV4-3 with TRBJ1-1; weak D call: TRBD1 (6 bases). The germline V and J ends were trimmed by 1 base and 0 bases, with 18 bases remaining between them. This CDR3 comprises 18 residues. Germline assignment: CDR1 LGHNA and CDR2 YSLEER. The CDR3 DNA reads TGCGCCAGCAGCCAAGTACAGGGTCCCACAACCATGAACACTGAAGCTTTCTTT. Translation: CASSQVQGPTTMNTEAFF.

The V gene is TRBV29-1, the J gene TRBJ1-2; 8 bases are shared with TRBD1. Trimming cost V 0 bases and J 10 bases; bases outside gene matches: 10. This CDR3 region has 14 residues. Germline lookup yields CDR1 SQVTM and CDR2 ANQGSEA. Here the CDR3 DNA reads TGCAGCGTTGAAGAGGGCGGGACAGGCAGTTTCTACACCTTC. Protein sequence: CSVEEGGTGSFYTF.

The sample holds a few counts of this clonotype. The rearrangement joins TRBV11-2 to TRBJ2-5; the D is unclear. CDR1 is SGHAT and CDR2 is FQNNGV in the germline V gene. The V gene lost 6 bases and the J gene lost 3 bases, with 11 bases spanning the gap. The CDR3 has 13 amino acids. As DNA, the CDR3 is TGTGCCAGCAGACATTCGCCGGAAGAGACCCAGTACTTC. This sequence encodes CASRHSPEETQYF.

This clonotype was detected only a few times. The chain joins TRBV13 to TRBJ2-3; D might be TRBD2 (6 bases). There are 13 residues in the CDR3. Looked up from germline, CDR1 is PRHDT and CDR2 is FYEKMQ (reference sequence). V dropped 4 bases and J dropped 9 bases, with 14 bases sitting between them. CDR3 DNA sequence: TGTGCCAGCAGCTCCCGGGAGCTGACCACGCAGTATTTT. The encoded protein is CASSSRELTTQYF.

The genes are TRBV29-1 and TRBJ1-5; D unresolved. CDR1 and CDR2 (germline): SQVTM, ANQGSEA. The length of the CDR3 is 13 residues. Trimming took off 5 bases at V and 0 bases at J, with 8 bases between the two ends. CDR3 DNA: TGCAGCGTTAAACTCAATAGCAATCAGCCCCAGCATTTT. It encodes CSVKLNSNQPQHF.

This clonotype was found a few times. The chain has TRBV5-1 and TRBJ2-5; the D is unclear. Trimming removed 5 bases from V and 4 bases from J, with 12 bases in between. The germline gives CDR1 SGHRS, CDR2 YFSETQ. This CDR3 is 13 amino acids long. Here the CDR3 reads CASSRQETETQYF. In DNA form, the CDR3 reads TGCGCCAGCAGTCGCCAGGAAACAGAGACCCAGTACTTC.

The chain carries TRBV7-4 and TRBJ1-5, with 7 nucleotides matching TRBD1. The CDR3 runs to 17 residues. V shed 1 base and J 1 base; nucleotides not matched to a gene: 7. Per germline, CDR1 SGHVT and CDR2 SQSDAQ. The CDR3 sequence: CASSLGGRGESNQPQHF. Written as DNA, the CDR3 is TGTGCCAGCAGCTTAGGAGGCAGGGGGGAGAGCAATCAGCCCCAGCATTTT.

This clonotype showed up just once. The rearrangement joins TRBV20-1 to TRBJ2-3, with D unclear. V dropped 0 bases and J dropped 0 bases, with 13 bases sitting between them. The CDR3 is 16 amino acids. CDR1 DFQATT and CDR2 SNEGSKA come from the germline V gene (reference sequence). CDR3 sequence reads: CSAREARATSTDTQYF. The CDR3 DNA reads as TGCAGTGCTAGAGAGGCTCGCGCAACTAGCACAGATACGCAGTATTTT.

The gene calls are TRBV24-1 and TRBJ2-3; TRBD2 matches 8 bases. This CDR3 region has 14 residues. CDR1 is KGHDR and CDR2 is SFDVKD in the germline V gene. V was pared by 5 bases and J by 6 bases, with 6 bases of the junction left unmatched. CDR3 DNA sequence: TGTGCCACCAGTGGTAGCGGGAAAGGTGATACGCAGTATTTT. It codes for CATSGSGKGDTQYF.

This clonotype was recorded a few times. The chain couples TRBV7-2 to TRBJ2-7, with 7 bases that match TRBD1. CDR3 length equals 12 residues. Losses at the gene ends were 5 bases for V and 12 bases for J; bases not matched to a gene: 10. In germline, CDR1 is SGHTA, CDR2 FQGNSA. In DNA form, the CDR3 reads TGTGCCAGCAGCCAGAGACAGGGCCAGCCGTACTTC. This translates into CASSQRQGQPYF.

The chain joins TRBV29-1 to TRBJ1-1, with no clear D. The CDR3 is 17 amino acids. The V gene lost 4 bases and the J gene lost 0 bases, with 21 bases spanning the gap. The germline CDR1 and CDR2 sequences are SQVTM and ANQGSEA. DNA for the CDR3: TGCAGCGTTGCTATCCCCCCGCCAGCGGATCTGAACACTGAAGCTTTCTTT. It codes for CSVAIPPPADLNTEAFF. The full variable domain, completed using reference TRBV29-1 and TRBJ1-1, is SAVISQKPSRDICQRGTSLTIQCQVDSQVTMMFWYRQQPGQSLTLIATANQGSEATYESGFVIDKFPISRPNLTFSTLTVSNMSPEDSSIYLCSVAIPPPADLNTEAFFGQGTRLTVV.

The J gene is TRBJ2-5, the V gene TRBV7-8; 9 bases align to TRBD2. Per the germline V gene, CDR1 is SGHVS and CDR2 is FQNEAQ. The CDR3 has 17 residues. V dropped 0 bases and J dropped 2; count of bases not matched to a gene: 7. The CDR3 reads CASSLAILAGRQETQYF. CDR3 nucleotides: TGTGCCAGCAGCTTAGCGATTCTAGCGGGGAGGCAAGAGACCCAGTACTTC.

The sample holds a few counts of this clonotype. The chain carries TRBV12-3 or TRBV12-4 and TRBJ2-7; 9 bases map to TRBD2. The CDR3 is made up of 14 amino acids. V dropped 4 bases and J dropped 4; count of bases not matched to a gene: 5. CDR3 protein: CASSSLLAGYEQYF. The DNA for the CDR3 is TGTGCCAGCAGTTCGTTGCTAGCGGGGTACGAGCAGTACTTC.